A selection of T cell receptor beta chains follows, all from one sample in a study of cytotoxic CD8 clonotypes in ibrutinib-treated CLL. Libraries were prepared by immunoSEQ multiplex PCR; TCRdb keeps only in-frame clonotypes and omits some of them. The repertoire has fewer than 200,000 clones, under 85% of them found once; the top ten carry about 4.5%. The sample was PBMCs, taken after 24 months of ibrutinib treatment. These TCRs come from a human donor with chronic lymphocytic leukemia. CDR3s include the opening cysteine and the closing phenylalanine or tryptophan. Fields, in order: J gene, V gene, D gene, clone size, CDR3 protein, CDR3 DNA. D genes are given only for firm matches. A clone size is listed for some rows: how often the clone was seen (once, few, many), or a class if it is expanded.

TRBJ1-2 | TRBV27 | - | once | CASRGRFYGYTF | TGTGCCAGCCGGGGACGGTTCTATGGCTACACCTTC
TRBJ2-5 | TRBV7-2 | - | - | CASSRGFQETQYF | TGTGCCAGCAGCCGGGGTTTCCAAGAGACCCAGTACTTC
TRBJ2-3 | TRBV7-3 | - | - | CASSPRSRSRTPMGATDTQYF | TGTGCCAGCAGCCCCCGTTCGCGGTCTCGCACCCCAATGGGGGCCACAGATACGCAGTATTTT
TRBJ1-2 | TRBV30 | - | - | CAWSPLAYGYTF | TGTGCCTGGAGTCCCCTCGCCTATGGCTACACCTTC
TRBJ2-7 | TRBV5-1 | - | once | CASSLLAYEQYF | TGCGCCAGCAGCTTGCTGGCTTACGAGCAGTACTTC
TRBJ2-3 | TRBV27 | TRBD2 | - | CARAGGPDTQYF | TGTGCCAGGGCGGGAGGTCCCGATACGCAGTATTTT
TRBJ1-1 | TRBV6-6 | TRBD1 | - | CASSYTGQGGTEAFF | TGTGCCAGCAGTTACACAGGACAGGGGGGCACTGAAGCTTTCTTT
TRBJ1-1 | TRBV19 | TRBD1 | - | CASSKQGPNTEAFF | TGTGCCAGTAGTAAACAGGGGCCCAACACTGAAGCTTTCTTT
TRBJ1-2 | TRBV15 | - | once | CATGHRGPANYGYTF | TGTGCCACCGGGCACCGCGGTCCGGCTAACTATGGCTACACCTTC
TRBJ2-1 | TRBV11-2 | - | - | CASTLGAAQPYNEQFF | TGTGCCAGCACCCTCGGGGCTGCTCAGCCCTACAATGAGCAGTTCTTC
TRBJ1-1 | TRBV7-3 | - | - | CASSLNVGIATEAFF | TGTGCCAGCAGCTTAAACGTGGGGATAGCGACTGAAGCTTTCTTT
TRBJ1-2 | TRBV7-8 | - | - | CASSPRGYGYTF | TGTGCCAGCAGCCCGAGGGGGTATGGCTACACCTTC